This passage covers 30 T cell receptor beta chains from one sample sequenced in a study of cytomegalovirus exposure and HLA in healthy donors. Primers: 60 Vbeta forward and 13 Jbeta reverse. The assay was immunoSEQ multiplex PCR, and TCRdb's table has in-frame clones only and misses some. Of over 100,000 clones in the sample, around three quarters were seen once. The sequencing sample was made of PBMCs. These receptors were collected from a woman between 50 and 59 years old in good health and CMV-seropositive.

V is TRBV5-1 and J is TRBJ2-5; D may be TRBD1 (6 bases). This CDR3 has 14 amino acids. Trimming took 2 bases from V and 3 from J, leaving 11 bases between them. Germline CDR1 SGHRS, CDR2 YFSETQ. Here the CDR3 reads CASSFFRGEETQYF. The CDR3 DNA sequence: TGCGCCAGCAGCTTTTTCAGGGGTGAAGAGACCCAGTACTTC. The full variable domain, in which reference TRBV5-1 and TRBJ2-5 provide the parts outside the CDR3, is KAGVTQTPRYLIKTRGQQVTLSCSPISGHRSVSWYQQTPGQGLQFLFEYFSETQRNKGNFPGRFSGRQFSNSRSEMNVSTLELGDSALYLCASSFFRGEETQYFGPGTRLLVL.

The chain combines TRBV19 with TRBJ1-6, with 9 bases that match TRBD1. This CDR3 contains 13 residues. Unmatched junction bases numbered 7, after V lost 9 bases and J lost 10 bases. Germline assignment: CDR1 LNHDA and CDR2 SQIVND (reference sequence). For the CDR3, the DNA is TGTGCCAGAAGGGACAGGGAAAGATCACCCCTCCACTTT. It yields the protein CARRDRERSPLHF.

The chain recombines TRBV5-1 with TRBJ2-3, with 12 bases lining up with TRBD2. V was pared by 4 bases and J by 5 bases, with 8 bases of the junction left unmatched. The CDR3 spans 16 residues. Germline loops: CDR1 SGHRS, CDR2 YFSETQ. Here the CDR3 reads CASSETSGGGGDTQYF. CDR3 bases: TGCGCCAGCAGCGAGACTAGCGGGGGAGGGGGAGATACGCAGTATTTT.

This clone was seen a few times. V and J are TRBV7-7 and TRBJ2-7; D possibly corresponds to TRBD1 (5 bases). The V gene lost 1 base and the J gene lost 6 bases, with 10 bases spanning the gap. This CDR3 region has 13 residues. Per germline, CDR1 SSHAT and CDR2 FNYEAQ (reference sequence). The CDR3 region is CASSLEVGVEQYF. DNA for the CDR3: TGTGCCAGCAGCTTAGAAGTAGGGGTCGAGCAGTACTTC.

The chain couples TRBV9 to TRBJ2-3, with 8 bases that match TRBD2. The CDR3 runs 21 residues. Germline CDR1 SGDLS, CDR2 YYNGEE. Germline trimming cut 1 base from V and 0 bases from J; bases unmatched to any gene: 19. In DNA form, the CDR3 reads TGTGCCAGCAGCGTATCCCGGGGGGGGACTACCGTATTCTATAGCACAGATACGCAGTATTTT. Translated, it gives CASSVSRGGTTVFYSTDTQYF. The whole variable domain, filled in from reference TRBV9 and TRBJ2-3, reads DSGVTQTPKHLITATGQRVTLRCSPRSGDLSVYWYQQSLDQGLQFLIQYYNGEERAKGNILERFSAQQFPDLHSELNLSSLELGDSALYFCASSVSRGGTTVFYSTDTQYFGPGTRLTVL.

V and J are TRBV6-5 and TRBJ1-6; 8 bases map to TRBD1. The CDR3 has 13 amino acids. V lost 6 bases to trimming and J lost 7 bases; unmatched junction nucleotides: 2. The germline V gene has CDR1 MNHEY and CDR2 SVGAGI. For the CDR3, the DNA is TGTGCCAGCAGCGGACAGGGAAATTCACCCCTCCACTTT. Residues: CASSGQGNSPLHF.

For the CDR3, the DNA is TGTGCCAGCAGTGACGAGGTCAGACAGCCCCAGCATTTT. It codes for CASSDEVRQPQHF. The chain couples TRBV2 to TRBJ1-5; D gene uncertain. The CDR3 is made up of 13 amino acids. Per the germline V gene, CDR1 is SNHLY and CDR2 is FYNNEI. V lost 3 bases, J lost 7 bases, and 10 bases lay in between.

The chain carries TRBV7-9 and TRBJ2-4; 9 nucleotides match TRBD1. V shed 5 bases and J 6 bases; nucleotides not matched to a gene: 8. Per germline, CDR1 SEHNR and CDR2 FQNEAQ (reference sequence). The CDR3 sequence is 15 residues long. The CDR3 DNA is TGTGCCAGCAGCCGAGGGGGACAGGGAATAAACATTCAGTACTTC. Its protein is CASSRGGQGINIQYF.

The rearrangement uses TRBV4-1 and TRBJ2-1; TRBD2 matches 11 bases. This CDR3 contains 19 residues. Looked up from germline, CDR1 is MGHRA and CDR2 is YSYEKL. The V gene end was trimmed by 4 bases and the J gene end by 6 bases; junction bases not matched to a gene: 17. The CDR3 coding sequence is TGCGCCAGCAGCCGAGTAGCCATTCTAGCGGGGGGCAACCTCAATGAGCAGTTCTTC. Its protein is CASSRVAILAGGNLNEQFF.

The rearrangement links TRBV27 to TRBJ2-7; TRBD2 aligns across 7 bases. The CDR3 has 13 amino acids. Germline trimming cut 4 bases from V and 3 bases from J; bases unmatched to any gene: 3. CDR1 is MNHEY, CDR2 SMNVEV, per germline (reference sequence). CDR3 in amino acids: CASSSWGGYEQYF. The CDR3 nucleotides are TGTGCCAGCAGTTCCTGGGGGGGCTACGAGCAGTACTTC.

The chain has TRBV7-2 and TRBJ1-3; 10 positions match TRBD1. Germline CDR1 SGHTA, CDR2 FQGNSA. The ends lost 4 bases at V and 4 bases at J; junction bases unmatched: 10. This CDR3 is built from 17 residues. In DNA form, the CDR3 reads TGTGCCAGCAGCTCTGGACAGGGGGGCCCGGCGGGAAACACCATATATTTT. Translation gives CASSSGQGGPAGNTIYF.

In its sample, this clone was seen once. J is TRBJ2-3 and V is TRBV10-3; 16 bases align to TRBD2. Germline V lookup: CDR1 ENHRY, CDR2 SYGVKD. This CDR3 has 17 amino acids. V was pared by 6 bases and J by 2 bases, with 5 bases of the junction left unmatched. The CDR3 DNA reads TGTGCCATCAGGGAGGGGACTAGCGGGGGGGCCACAGATACGCAGTATTTT. It translates to CAIREGTSGGATDTQYF.

This chain uses TRBV19 with TRBJ2-1; D ambiguous. CDR3 size: 16 residues. Germline-derived CDR1 and CDR2 are LNHDA and SQIVND (reference sequence). V was shortened by 4 bases and J by 6 bases, with 19 bases between the two germline ends. DNA for the CDR3: TGTGCCAGTAGTACACCTCGCGAGGCCCCACGCAATGAGCAGTTCTTC. Translation: CASSTPREAPRNEQFF.

J is TRBJ2-7 and V is TRBV7-8; 16 bases are a match to TRBD2. Germline loops: CDR1 SGHVS, CDR2 FQNEAQ. V shed 8 bases, J shed 7 bases, and the junction held 11 bases outside the gene matches. The CDR3 consists of 16 residues. CDR3 coding DNA: TGTGCCAGCCTTCCCGGGACTAGCGGGGGGGCGTGGGAGCAGTACTTC. It is translated as CASLPGTSGGAWEQYF.

The chain recombines TRBV7-2 with TRBJ2-3; D remains unclear. With 0 bases removed from V and 2 bases from J, the gap between germline ends came to 3 bases. The CDR3 is 13 residues long. Germline V gene sequence: CDR1 SGHTA, CDR2 FQGNSA. The CDR3 loop reads CASSLAITDTQYF. The CDR3, as DNA: TGTGCCAGCAGCTTAGCCATCACAGATACGCAGTATTTT.

A note on this clone: The junction and the germline gene differ at one end; a read error may be behind it. This chain links TRBV7-9 with TRBJ1-1; no clear D. Germline CDR1 and CDR2: SEHNR and FQNEAQ (reference sequence). There are 14 residues in the CDR3. The CDR3 region is CSSSLDGRSTEAFF. The CDR3 DNA is TGTTCCAGCAGCTTAGACGGAAGGAGCACTGAAGCTTTCTTT.

This rearrangement joins TRBV7-3 to TRBJ2-3, with a tentative D call TRBD1 (5 bases). Germline CDR1 is SGHTA and CDR2 is FQGTGA. Trimming stripped 5 bases from V and 0 bases from J, with 12 bases between. The CDR3 totals 15 residues. This CDR3 reads CASSHGRASTDTQYF. The CDR3 nucleotides are TGTGCCAGCAGCCACGGCAGGGCTAGCACAGATACGCAGTATTTT.

The CDR3 sequence is CASSRQVYGYTF. Written as DNA, the CDR3 is TGTGCCAGCAGTCGACAGGTTTATGGCTACACCTTC. The chain uses TRBV2 and TRBJ1-2; a weak D match, TRBD1 (6 bases). V was cut by 5 bases and J by 5 bases, with 9 bases left in between. The length of the CDR3 is 12 residues. Germline CDR1 reads SNHLY; CDR2 reads FYNNEI. Filled out from reference TRBV2 and TRBJ1-2, the complete variable domain reads EPEVTQTPSHQVTQMGQEVILRCVPISNHLYFYWYRQILGQKVEFLVSFYNNEISEKSEIFDDQFSVERPDGSNFTLKIRSTKLEDSAMYFCASSRQVYGYTFGSGTRLTVV.

The sample holds one count of this clone. The chain links TRBV5-5 to TRBJ2-5, with TRBD2 as a possible D gene (5 bases). The germline gives CDR1 SGHKS, CDR2 YYEKEE (reference sequence). This CDR3 contains 11 residues. Trimming took off 4 bases at V and 5 bases at J, with 6 bases between the two ends. For the CDR3, the DNA is TGTGCCAGCAGCCCGGGGGAGACCCAGTACTTC. Amino acids: CASSPGETQYF.

This rearrangement joins TRBV5-4 to TRBJ2-7, with 10 bases lining up with TRBD2. The trim removed 1 base at V and 3 bases at J, leaving 1 base unmatched. CDR3 length: 14 amino acids. Germline assignment: CDR1 SGHNT and CDR2 YYREEE (reference sequence). The CDR3 bases are TGTGCCAGCAGCTTGAGCGGGGGGGACTACGAGCAGTACTTC. This gives the protein CASSLSGGDYEQYF.

This sequence joins TRBV10-3 and TRBJ2-7; no clear D gene. The ends were cut back, 0 bases at V and 2 bases at J, with 5 bases in the middle. The germline V gene encodes CDR1 ENHRY and CDR2 SYGVKD. The CDR3 covers 13 residues. The CDR3 DNA reads as TGTGCCATCAGTGAGTCGACTCCCTACGAGCAGTACTTC. Translation: CAISESTPYEQYF.

This chain joins TRBV18 and TRBJ1-5; D ambiguous. Germline V gene data show CDR1 as KGHSH and CDR2 as LQKENI. Trimming cost V 5 bases and J 1 base, with 9 bases left between them. This CDR3 is 14 amino acids long. DNA for the CDR3: TGTGCCAGCTCAACCGAGCACAGCAATCAGCCCCAGCATTTT. Protein product: CASSTEHSNQPQHF.

The chain uses TRBV29-1 and TRBJ2-6, with D unresolved. CDR1 is SQVTM, CDR2 ANQGSEA, per germline. The CDR3 length is 12 residues. The germline V and J ends were trimmed by 4 bases and 4 bases, with 5 bases remaining between them. The CDR3 coding sequence is TGCAGCGTTGCATCAGGGGCCAACGTCCTGACTTTC. It translates to CSVASGANVLTF.

This rearrangement joins TRBV5-1 to TRBJ2-5, with 14 nucleotides matching TRBD2. Germline assignment: CDR1 SGHRS and CDR2 YFSETQ. Trimming took 1 base from V and 5 from J; bases not matched to a gene: 7. The CDR3 spans 17 residues. The CDR3 here is CASSLTGLAGGRETQYF. The CDR3 DNA is TGCGCCAGCAGCTTGACCGGACTAGCGGGAGGCAGGGAGACCCAGTACTTC. The full variable domain, rest sourced from reference TRBV5-1 and TRBJ2-5, is KAGVTQTPRYLIKTRGQQVTLSCSPISGHRSVSWYQQTPGQGLQFLFEYFSETQRNKGNFPGRFSGRQFSNSRSEMNVSTLELGDSALYLCASSLTGLAGGRETQYFGPGTRLLVL.

This CDR3 is CASSPLAGPEQFF. The DNA of the CDR3 is TGTGCCAGCAGCCCGTTGGCGGGACCTGAGCAGTTCTTC. V and J are TRBV7-2 and TRBJ2-1; weak D call: TRBD2 (6 bases). This CDR3 has 13 amino acids. The germline CDR1 and CDR2 sequences are SGHTA and FQGNSA. The V end was cut by 5 bases, the J end by 9 bases, with 14 bases between.

The chain is built from TRBV27 and TRBJ2-5; 10 bases align to TRBD1. The germline V gene has CDR1 MNHEY and CDR2 SMNVEV (reference sequence). The CDR3 has 14 residues. V was pared by 5 bases and J by 5 bases, with 5 bases of the junction left unmatched. The CDR3 DNA reads as TGTGCCAGCAGTCGACAGGGGGCGCGTGAGACCCAGTACTTC. Protein product: CASSRQGARETQYF.

The rearrangement uses TRBV29-1 and TRBJ1-1, with D perhaps TRBD1 (5 bases). Germline CDR1 reads SQVTM; CDR2 reads ANQGSEA. The CDR3 totals 15 residues. The V and J ends lost 0 bases and 10 bases respectively, with 21 bases between them. Here the CDR3 DNA reads TGCAGCGTTGAAGAAAGGTTCCGGGGGAAAAGCGGAGCTTTCTTT. Translation: CSVEERFRGKSGAFF.

V gene TRBV6-1 combines with J gene TRBJ1-2; D not resolved. Germline-derived CDR1 and CDR2 are MNHNS and SASEGT. Between the trimmed V and J ends, which lost 6 bases and 7 bases, there was a span of 18 bases. The CDR3 is 14 amino acids. CDR3 bases: TGTGCCAGCAGAGGAAGATCGAGCGGGATTGGCTACACCTTC. Translating gives CASRGRSSGIGYTF.

CDR3 nucleotides: TGTGCCAGCAGCCCTAGTAGCGCGAGCTCCTACAATGAGCAGTTCTTC. Translation: CASSPSSASSYNEQFF. This chain uses TRBV7-8 with TRBJ2-1; D may be TRBD2 (5 bases). CDR3 length equals 16 residues. Between the trimmed V and J ends, which lost 5 bases and 0 bases, there was a span of 14 bases. Germline V gives CDR1 SGHVS, CDR2 FQNEAQ.

The V and J genes are TRBV19 and TRBJ2-4; 9 bases are a match to TRBD1. The CDR3 covers 19 residues. The germline gives CDR1 LNHDA, CDR2 SQIVND (reference sequence). The ends lost 5 bases at V and 2 bases at J; junction bases unmatched: 16. The CDR3 sequence: CASSGGDRDGKRTKNIQYF. DNA of the CDR3: TGTGCCAGTAGTGGTGGGGACAGGGATGGAAAGAGAACCAAAAACATTCAGTACTTC.